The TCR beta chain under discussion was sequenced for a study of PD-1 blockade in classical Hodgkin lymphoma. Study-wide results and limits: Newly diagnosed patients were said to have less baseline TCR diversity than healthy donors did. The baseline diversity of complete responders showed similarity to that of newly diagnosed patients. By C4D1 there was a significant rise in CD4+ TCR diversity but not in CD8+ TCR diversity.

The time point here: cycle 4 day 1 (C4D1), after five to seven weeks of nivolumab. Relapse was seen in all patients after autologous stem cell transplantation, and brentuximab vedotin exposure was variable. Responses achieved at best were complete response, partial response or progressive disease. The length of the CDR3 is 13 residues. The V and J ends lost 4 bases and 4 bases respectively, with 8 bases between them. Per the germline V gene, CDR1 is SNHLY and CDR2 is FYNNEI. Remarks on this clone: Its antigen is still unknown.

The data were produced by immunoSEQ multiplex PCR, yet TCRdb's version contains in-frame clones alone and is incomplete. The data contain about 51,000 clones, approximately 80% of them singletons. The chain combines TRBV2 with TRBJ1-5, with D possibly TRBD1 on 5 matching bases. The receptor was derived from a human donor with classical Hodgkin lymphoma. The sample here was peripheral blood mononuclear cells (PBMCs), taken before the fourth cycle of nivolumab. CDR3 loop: CASSGGGNQPQHF. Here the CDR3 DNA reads TGTGCCAGCAGTGGGGGGGGAAATCAGCCCCAGCATTTT.